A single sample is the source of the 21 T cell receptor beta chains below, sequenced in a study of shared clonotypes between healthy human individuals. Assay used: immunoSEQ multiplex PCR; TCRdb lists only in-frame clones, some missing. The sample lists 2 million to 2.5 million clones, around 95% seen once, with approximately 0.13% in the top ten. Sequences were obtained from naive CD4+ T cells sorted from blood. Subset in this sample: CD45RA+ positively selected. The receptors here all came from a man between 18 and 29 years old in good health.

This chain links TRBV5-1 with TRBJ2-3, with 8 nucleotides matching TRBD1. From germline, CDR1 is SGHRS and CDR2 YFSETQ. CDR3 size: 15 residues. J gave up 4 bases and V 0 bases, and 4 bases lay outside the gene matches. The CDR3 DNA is TGCGCCAGCAGCTTGGAGGGACAGGTGGCAGATACGCAGTATTTT. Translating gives CASSLEGQVADTQYF.

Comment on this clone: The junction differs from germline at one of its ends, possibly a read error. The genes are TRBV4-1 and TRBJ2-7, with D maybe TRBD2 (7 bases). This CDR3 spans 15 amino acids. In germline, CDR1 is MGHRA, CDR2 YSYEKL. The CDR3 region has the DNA TGCGCCCGCAGCCTTCCCGGGGCGGGGGCGGGCGAGCAGTACTTC. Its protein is CARSLPGAGAGEQYF.

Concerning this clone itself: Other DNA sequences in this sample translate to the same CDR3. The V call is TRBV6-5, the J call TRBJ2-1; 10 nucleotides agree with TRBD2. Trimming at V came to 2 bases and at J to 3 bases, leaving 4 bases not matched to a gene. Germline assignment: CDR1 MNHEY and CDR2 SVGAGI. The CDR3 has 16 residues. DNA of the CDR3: TGTGCCAGCAGTTACCGGACTAGCGGTGGCTACAATGAGCAGTTCTTC. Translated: CASSYRTSGGYNEQFF.

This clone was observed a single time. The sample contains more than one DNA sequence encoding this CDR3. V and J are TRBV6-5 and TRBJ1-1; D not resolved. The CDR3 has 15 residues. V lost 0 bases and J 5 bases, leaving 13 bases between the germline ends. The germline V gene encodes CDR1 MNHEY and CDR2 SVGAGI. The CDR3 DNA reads TGTGCCAGCAGTTACTCAATCACGGGCGGTACTGAAGCTTTCTTT. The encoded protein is CASSYSITGGTEAFF.

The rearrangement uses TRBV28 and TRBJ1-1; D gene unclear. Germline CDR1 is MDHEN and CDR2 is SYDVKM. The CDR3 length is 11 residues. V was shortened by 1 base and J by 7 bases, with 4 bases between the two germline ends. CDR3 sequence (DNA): TGTGCCAGCAGTTTATTAGGTGAAGCTTTCTTT. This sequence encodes CASSLLGEAFF. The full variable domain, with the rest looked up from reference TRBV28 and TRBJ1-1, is DVKVTQSSRYLVKRTGEKVFLECVQDMDHENMFWYRQDPGLGLRLIYFSYDVKMKEKGDIPEGYSVSREKKERFSLILESASTNQTSMYLCASSLLGEAFFGQGTRLTVV.

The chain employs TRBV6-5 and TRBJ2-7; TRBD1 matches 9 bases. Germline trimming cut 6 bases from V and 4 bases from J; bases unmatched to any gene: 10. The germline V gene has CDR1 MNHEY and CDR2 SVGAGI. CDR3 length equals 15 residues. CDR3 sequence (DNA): TGTGCCAGCAGCAGCTCCGGGACAGGGTTTTACGAGCAGTACTTC. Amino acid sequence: CASSSSGTGFYEQYF.

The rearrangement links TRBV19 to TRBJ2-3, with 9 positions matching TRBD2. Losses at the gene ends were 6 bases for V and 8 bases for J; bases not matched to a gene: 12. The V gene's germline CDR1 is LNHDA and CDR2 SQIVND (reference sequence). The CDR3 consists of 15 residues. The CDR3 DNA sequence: TGTGCCAGTAGCCCCGGCGGGGGGGACCGGGGTACGCAGTATTTT. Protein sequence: CASSPGGGDRGTQYF.

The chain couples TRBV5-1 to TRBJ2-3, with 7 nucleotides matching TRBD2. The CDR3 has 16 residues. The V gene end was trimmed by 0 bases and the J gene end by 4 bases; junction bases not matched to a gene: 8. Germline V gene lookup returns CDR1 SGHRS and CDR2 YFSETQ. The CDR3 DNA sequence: TGCGCCAGCAGCTTGGCGCCTAGCGGTGCATCAGATACGCAGTATTTT. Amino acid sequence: CASSLAPSGASDTQYF.

CDR3 loop: CASSTTGGYEQYF. CDR3 bases: TGTGCCAGCAGCACAACAGGGGGCTACGAGCAGTACTTC. The V gene is TRBV9, the J gene TRBJ2-7; TRBD1 matches 8 bases. Germline-derived CDR1 and CDR2 are SGDLS and YYNGEE. The CDR3 totals 13 residues. The ends lost 4 bases at V and 3 bases at J; junction bases unmatched: 3. The variable domain in full, completed from reference TRBV9 and TRBJ2-7, reads DSGVTQTPKHLITATGQRVTLRCSPRSGDLSVYWYQQSLDQGLQFLIQYYNGEERAKGNILERFSAQQFPDLHSELNLSSLELGDSALYFCASSTTGGYEQYFGPGTRLTVT.

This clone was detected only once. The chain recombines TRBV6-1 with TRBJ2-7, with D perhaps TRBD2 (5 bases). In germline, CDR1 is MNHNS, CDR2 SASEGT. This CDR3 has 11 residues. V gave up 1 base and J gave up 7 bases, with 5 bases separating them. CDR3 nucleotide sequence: TGTGCCAGCAGTGAAGGGAGGGAGCAGTACTTC. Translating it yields CASSEGREQYF.

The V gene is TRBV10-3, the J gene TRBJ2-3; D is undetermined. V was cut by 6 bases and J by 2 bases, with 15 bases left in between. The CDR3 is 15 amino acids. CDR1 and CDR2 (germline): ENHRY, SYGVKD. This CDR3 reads CAIRRAPTITDTQYF. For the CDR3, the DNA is TGTGCCATCAGACGGGCACCGACGATCACAGATACGCAGTATTTT.

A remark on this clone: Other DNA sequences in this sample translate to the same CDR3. This chain's CDR3 is CASSSVAGEETQYF. The DNA for the CDR3 is TGTGCCAGCAGCTCCGTAGCGGGGGAAGAGACCCAGTACTTC. This chain uses TRBV5-4 with TRBJ2-5; 9 nucleotides align to TRBD2. V shed 3 bases and J 3 bases; nucleotides not matched to a gene: 3. This CDR3 has 14 residues. Germline loops: CDR1 SGHNT, CDR2 YYREEE (reference sequence).

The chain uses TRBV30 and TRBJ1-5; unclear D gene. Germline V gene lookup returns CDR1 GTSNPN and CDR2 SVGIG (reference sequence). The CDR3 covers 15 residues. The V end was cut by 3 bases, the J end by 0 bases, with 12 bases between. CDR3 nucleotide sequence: TGTGCCTGGAGGGCGGAGGGTTATAGCAATCAGCCCCAGCATTTT. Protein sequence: CAWRAEGYSNQPQHF.

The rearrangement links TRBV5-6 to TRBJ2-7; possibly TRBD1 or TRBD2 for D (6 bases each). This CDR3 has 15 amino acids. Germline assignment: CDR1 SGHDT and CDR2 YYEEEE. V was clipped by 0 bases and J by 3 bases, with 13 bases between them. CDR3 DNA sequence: TGTGCCAGCAGCTTGGATCCCAGGGGAGGCTACGAGCAGTACTTC. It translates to CASSLDPRGGYEQYF.

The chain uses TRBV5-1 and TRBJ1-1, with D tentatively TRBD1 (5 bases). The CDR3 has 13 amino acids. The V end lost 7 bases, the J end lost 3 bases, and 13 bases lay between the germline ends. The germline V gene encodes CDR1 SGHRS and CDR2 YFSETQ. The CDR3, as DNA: TGCGCCAGCCGGGACTCGCCGGACACTGAAGCTTTCTTT. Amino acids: CASRDSPDTEAFF.

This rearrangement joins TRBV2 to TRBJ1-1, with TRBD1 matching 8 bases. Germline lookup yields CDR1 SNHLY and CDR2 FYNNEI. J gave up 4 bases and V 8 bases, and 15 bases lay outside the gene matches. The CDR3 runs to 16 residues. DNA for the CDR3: TGTGCCAGCCTGATCCAGGGGGCGCCGTTCGGCACTGAAGCTTTCTTT. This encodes CASLIQGAPFGTEAFF.

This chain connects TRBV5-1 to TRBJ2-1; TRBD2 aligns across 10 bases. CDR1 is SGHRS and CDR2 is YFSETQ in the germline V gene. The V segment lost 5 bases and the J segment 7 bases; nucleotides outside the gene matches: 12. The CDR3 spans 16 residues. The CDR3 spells CASSPLLAGVLNEQFF. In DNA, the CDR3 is TGCGCCAGCAGTCCCCTCCTAGCGGGAGTTCTGAATGAGCAGTTCTTC.

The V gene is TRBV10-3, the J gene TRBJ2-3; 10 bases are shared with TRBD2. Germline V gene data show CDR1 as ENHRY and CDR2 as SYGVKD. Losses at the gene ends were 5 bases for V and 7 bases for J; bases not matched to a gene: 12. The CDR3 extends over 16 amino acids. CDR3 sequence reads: CAISPSTAGGRNTQYF. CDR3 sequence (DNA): TGTGCCATCAGTCCCTCGACAGCGGGGGGGCGGAATACGCAGTATTTT.

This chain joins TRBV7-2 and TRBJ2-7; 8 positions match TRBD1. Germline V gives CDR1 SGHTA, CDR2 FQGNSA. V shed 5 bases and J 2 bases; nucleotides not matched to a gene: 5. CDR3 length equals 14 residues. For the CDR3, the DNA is TGTGCCAGCAGCCCGGGACAGGCAGCCTACGAGCAGTACTTC. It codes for CASSPGQAAYEQYF. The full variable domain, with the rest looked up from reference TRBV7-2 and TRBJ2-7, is GAGVSQSPSNKVTEKGKDVELRCDPISGHTALYWYRQSLGQGLEFLIYFQGNSAPDKSGLPSDRFSAERTGGSVSTLTIQRTQQEDSAVYLCASSPGQAAYEQYFGPGTRLTVT.

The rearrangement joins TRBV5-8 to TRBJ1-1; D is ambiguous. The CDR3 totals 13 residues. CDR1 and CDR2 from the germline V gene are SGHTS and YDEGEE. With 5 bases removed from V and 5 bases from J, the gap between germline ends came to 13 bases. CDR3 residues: CASRNPRETEAFF. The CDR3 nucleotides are TGTGCCAGCAGGAATCCAAGGGAAACTGAAGCTTTCTTT.

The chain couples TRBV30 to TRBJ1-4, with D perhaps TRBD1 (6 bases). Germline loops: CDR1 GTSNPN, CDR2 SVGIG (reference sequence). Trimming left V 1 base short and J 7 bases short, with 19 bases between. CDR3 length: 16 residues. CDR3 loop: CAWSAGTHQRSEKLFF. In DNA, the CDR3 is TGTGCCTGGAGTGCTGGGACACACCAGAGAAGTGAAAAACTGTTTTTT. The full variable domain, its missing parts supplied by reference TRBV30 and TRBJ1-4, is SQTIHQWPATLVQPVGSPLSLECTVEGTSNPNLYWYRQAAGRGLQLLFYSVGIGQISSEVPQNLSASRPQDRQFILSSKKLLLSDSGFYLCAWSAGTHQRSEKLFFGSGTQLSVL.